This T cell receptor (beta chain) is from a study of OX40 agonist ivuxolimab in advanced cancers. Background on the whole study: Ivuxolimab was an agonistic, fully human IgG2 monoclonal antibody directed against OX40 (CD134), a costimulatory receptor. Partial responses occurred in three dose-escalation patients, of whom one had hepatocellular carcinoma and two had cutaneous melanoma. Intravenous ivuxolimab was administered to patients every 2 weeks at six dose levels: 0.01, 0.1, 0.3, 1.5, 3 and 10 mg/kg. Of the approximately 54 dose-escalation patients, hepatocellular carcinoma was present in about 20, melanoma in approximately 15, renal cell carcinoma in 9 and head and neck cancer in 9. In the dose-escalation cohort, 70% to 85% of patients were male, and the mean age was about 55 years, with a range of about 20 to 90. Patients were allowed to have had prior anti-PD-1, anti-PD-L1 or anti-CTLA-4 therapy, and around two fifths of the dose-escalation patients had been treated with checkpoint inhibitors. The paper describes the monotherapy dose-escalation part (N ≈ 52 patients) of the phase I trial of ivuxolimab. Peripheral TCRbeta sequencing was intended to test whether TCR sequence diversity was altered and clonal T-cell expansion was caused by ivuxolimab.

The paper's findings and limits, for the study overall: Partial responders in the 0.1-3.0 mg/kg groups had among the lowest normalized peripheral clonal expansion, especially among CD8+ T cells. At doses of 0.1 to 3.0 mg/kg, clonal expansion of both CD4+ and CD8+ T cells in blood was seen between baseline and week 6. After ivuxolimab, CD8+ T cells had more expanded clones than CD4+ T cells on average. Low levels of normalized T-cell clonal expansion were also seen in some patients who did not respond. Which antigens the clonally expanded peripheral T cells were specific for was not determined.

Patients with autoimmune disease history or receiving systemic immunosuppression were excluded from the trial. Peripheral blood for TCR sequencing was drawn from every dose cohort at baseline, at cycle 4 day 1 and at cycle 7 day 1. The samples were drawn from a first-in-human, open-label, multicenter phase I dose-escalation trial of ivuxolimab. Adults with locally advanced or metastatic melanoma, renal cell carcinoma, hepatocellular carcinoma or head and neck squamous cell carcinoma were enrolled in the trial. Before TCR sequencing, CD4+ T cells and CD8+ T cells were sorted from peripheral blood as separate populations. Comment on this clone: No antigen is known for it. Base qualities were left out, and no much larger clone turns up one base away.

To sequence the TCRbeta CDR3 region, genomic DNA was isolated from the sorted cells. TCRbeta CDR3 regions were sequenced using the immunoSEQ Assay. Entries here come from immuneACCESS through TCRdb and include only in-frame sequences with V and J called. Some clones fail to appear in such tables; in the studies checked, an unresolved V gene covers under half of the shortfall, and the cause of the remainder is unknown. This sample comprises 75,000 to 100,000 clones, more than 85% of them detected only once. About 3.4% of the sample lies in the top ten. The sequencing here drew on CD4+ or CD8+ T cells sorted from blood, taken in a trial of the OX40 agonist ivuxolimab. This TCR came from an adult with an advanced solid tumor such as melanoma, head and neck, liver or kidney cancer.

This receptor carries the CDR3 CASSETPRSNQPQHF. The DNA sequence is TGTGCCAGCAGTGAAACCCCGAGGAGCAATCAGCCCCAGCATTTT. The V gene is TRBV2 and the J gene is TRBJ1-5; there is no confident call for the D gene. Its CDR3 holds 15 amino acids, cysteine through phenylalanine. Kept here is only the CDR3 DNA, which spans 45 bases and is read in frame from base 1. The CDR1 and CDR2 encoded by the germline V gene are SNHLY and FYNNEI. V is reduced by 2 bases and J by 1 base, leaving a spacing of 9 bases between them.